This T cell receptor (beta chain) derives from a study of graft-versus-host responses after intestinal transplantation. Study at large: Tacrolimus and steroids were given for about three years to all recipients after anti-thymocyte globulin induction.

Trimming took 5 bases from V and 2 from J, leaving 19 bases between them. Per the germline V gene, CDR1 is SGHVS and CDR2 is FNYEAQ. The CDR3 is made up of 16 amino acids. This clone was seen a single time. The data were produced by immunoSEQ multiplex PCR, yet TCRdb's version contains in-frame clones alone and is incomplete. This table has just under 30,000 clones, over 60% appearing once. Processing of graft tissue released intraepithelial and lamina propria lymphocytes. The receptor was derived from a human patient who received an intestinal transplant, so some T cells may come from the graft donor. V is TRBV7-6 and J is TRBJ2-7, with D perhaps matching TRBD1 (6 bases). Sequenced here: ileum tissue, sampled 98 days after intestinal transplantation. The CDR3 region is CASSPWGQGSTYEQYF. The CDR3 nucleotides read TGTGCCAGCAGCCCGTGGGGACAAGGCAGCACCTACGAGCAGTACTTC.